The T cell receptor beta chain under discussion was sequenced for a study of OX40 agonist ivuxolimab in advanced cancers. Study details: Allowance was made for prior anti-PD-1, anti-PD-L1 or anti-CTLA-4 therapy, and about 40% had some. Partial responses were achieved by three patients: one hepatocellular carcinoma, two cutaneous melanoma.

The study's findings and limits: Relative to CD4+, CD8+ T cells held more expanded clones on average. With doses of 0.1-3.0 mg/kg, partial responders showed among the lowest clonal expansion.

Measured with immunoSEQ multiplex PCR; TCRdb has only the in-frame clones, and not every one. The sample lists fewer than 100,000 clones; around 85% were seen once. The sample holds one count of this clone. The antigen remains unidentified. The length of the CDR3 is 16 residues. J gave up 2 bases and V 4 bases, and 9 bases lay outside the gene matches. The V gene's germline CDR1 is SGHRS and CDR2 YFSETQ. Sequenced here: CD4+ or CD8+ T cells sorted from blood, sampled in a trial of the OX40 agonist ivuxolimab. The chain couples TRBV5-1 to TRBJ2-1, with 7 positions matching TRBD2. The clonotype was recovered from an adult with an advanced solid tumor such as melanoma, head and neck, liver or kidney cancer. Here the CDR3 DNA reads TGCGCCAGCAGCCCTAAAGCCGGACTAGCCTACAATGAGCAGTTCTTC. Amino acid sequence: CASSPKAGLAYNEQFF.